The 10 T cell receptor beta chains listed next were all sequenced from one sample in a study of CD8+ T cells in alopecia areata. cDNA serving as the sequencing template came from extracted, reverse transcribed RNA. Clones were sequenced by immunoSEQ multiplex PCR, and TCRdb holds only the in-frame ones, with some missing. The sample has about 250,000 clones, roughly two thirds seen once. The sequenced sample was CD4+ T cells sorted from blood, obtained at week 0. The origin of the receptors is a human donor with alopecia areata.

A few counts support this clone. CDR3 region: CASRPPSAGEKLFF. The CDR3 region has the DNA TGTGCCAGCAGGCCACCTAGCGCGGGTGAAAAACTGTTTTTT. V is TRBV6-5 and J is TRBJ1-4; D remains ambiguous. This CDR3 comprises 14 residues. CDR1 and CDR2 from the germline V gene are MNHEY and SVGAGI. The germline V and J ends were trimmed by 6 bases and 7 bases, with 15 bases remaining between them.

The CDR3 is CASSHLGDTQYF. CDR3 coding DNA: TGTGCCAGCAGCCACCTGGGGGATACGCAGTATTTT. The chain links TRBV4-2 to TRBJ2-3; D gene uncertain. V lost 3 bases and J 6 bases, leaving 7 bases between the germline ends. This CDR3 is built from 12 residues. The V gene's germline CDR1 is LGHNA and CDR2 YNFKEQ.

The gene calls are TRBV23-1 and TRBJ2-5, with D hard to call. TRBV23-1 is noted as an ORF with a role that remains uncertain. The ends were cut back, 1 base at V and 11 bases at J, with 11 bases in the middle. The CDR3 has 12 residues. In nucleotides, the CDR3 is TGCGCCAGCAGTCAATGGCCCTCTGAGCAGTACTTC. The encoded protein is CASSQWPSEQYF.

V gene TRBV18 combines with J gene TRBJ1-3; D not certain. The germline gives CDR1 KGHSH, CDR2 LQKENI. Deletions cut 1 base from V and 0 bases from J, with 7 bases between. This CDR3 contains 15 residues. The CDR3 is CASSPQGSSGNTIYF. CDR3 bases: TGTGCCAGCTCACCACAGGGCAGCTCTGGAAACACCATATATTTT.

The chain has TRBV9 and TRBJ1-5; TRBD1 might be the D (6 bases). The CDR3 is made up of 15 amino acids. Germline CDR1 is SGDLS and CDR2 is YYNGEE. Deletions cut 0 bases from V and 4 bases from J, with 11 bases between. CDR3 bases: TGTGCCAGCAGCGTAGGGGACACCGAAAATCAGCCCCAGCATTTT. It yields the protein CASSVGDTENQPQHF.

This CDR3 is CASRADTWGEQYF. The CDR3 DNA reads TGTGCCAGCAGGGCCGATACCTGGGGGGAGCAGTACTTC. V usage is TRBV2 and J usage is TRBJ2-7; D tentatively fits TRBD1 or TRBD2 (5 bases each). Per the germline V gene, CDR1 is SNHLY and CDR2 is FYNNEI. The CDR3 has 13 residues. Trimming stripped 6 bases from V and 7 bases from J, with 16 bases between.

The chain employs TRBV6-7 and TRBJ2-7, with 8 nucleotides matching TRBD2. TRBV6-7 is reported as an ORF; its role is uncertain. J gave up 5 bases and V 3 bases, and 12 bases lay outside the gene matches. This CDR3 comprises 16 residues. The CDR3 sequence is CASSYSNGTRFHEQYF. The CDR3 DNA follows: TGTGCCAGCAGTTATTCTAACGGGACTAGATTCCACGAGCAGTACTTC.

The CDR3 DNA is TGCAGCGTTGAGCGGGATAAGGTGGAAGCTTTCTTT. It translates to CSVERDKVEAFF. The chain couples TRBV29-1 to TRBJ1-1; D is unresolved. This CDR3 has 12 residues. V was clipped by 3 bases and J by 8 bases, with 13 bases between them. Germline CDR1 and CDR2: SQVTM and ANQGSEA.

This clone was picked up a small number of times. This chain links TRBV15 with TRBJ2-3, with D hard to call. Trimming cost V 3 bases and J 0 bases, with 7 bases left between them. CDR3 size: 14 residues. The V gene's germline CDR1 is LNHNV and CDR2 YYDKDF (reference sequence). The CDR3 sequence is CATSSGPSTDTQYF. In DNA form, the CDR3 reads TGTGCCACCAGCAGCGGCCCTAGCACAGATACGCAGTATTTT.

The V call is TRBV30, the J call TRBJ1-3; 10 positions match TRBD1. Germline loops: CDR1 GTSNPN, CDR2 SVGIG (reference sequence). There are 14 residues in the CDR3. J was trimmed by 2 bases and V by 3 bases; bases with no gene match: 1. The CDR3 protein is CAWRTGGTGNTIYF. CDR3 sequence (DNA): TGTGCCTGGAGGACAGGGGGCACTGGAAACACCATATATTTT.